This T cell receptor beta chain stems from a study of cytomegalovirus exposure and HLA in healthy donors. Study-wide results and limits: Segments of the TCR beta V type were, in most cases, productive about 87% or about 30% of the time in an earlier analysis. Reportedly, TCR beta sequences accurately predicted HLA-A and HLA-B alleles in most subjects. Cytomegalovirus association was listed for approximately 150 TCR beta chains. Specific recognition of CMV antigens was confirmed in vitro for three chains (all CMV-associated).

The PCR had 60 Vbeta and 13 Jbeta primers. The repertoire was sequenced with immunoSEQ multiplex PCR; TCRdb's copy has only in-frame clones and lacks some. The sample records a few hundred thousand clones, approximately 80% being singletons. As to this clone: What it binds is unknown.

The CDR3 loop spans 10 amino acids. The ends were cut back, 8 bases at V and 7 bases at J, with 8 bases in the middle. CDR1 is MNHEY and CDR2 is SVGAGI in the germline V gene. The chain couples TRBV6-5 to TRBJ1-2; D not certain. Material: PBMCs. The sequence was obtained from a man aged 25 to 45 in good health and CMV-seronegative. CDR3 sequence reads: CASHSVGYTF. The CDR3 DNA sequence: TGTGCCAGCCACAGTGTTGGCTACACCTTC.